The entry that follows covers one T cell receptor beta chain sequence. Its antigen is undetermined. The treatment denotes: roughly 10-day PBMC culture with coronavirus spike peptide pools or control peptides (ViraFEST assay). During the years 2011-2018, before the COVID-19 pandemic, the unexposed donor's CD4+ T cells were collected. Expanded clonotypes were found by TCR sequencing after peptide-pool stimulation (ViraFEST). The record originates from a study of vaccination and CD4 T cells after COVID-19. As for the study in general: The authors gave control cultures a CEFX pool, an HIV-1 Nef pool, or no peptide.

The V end lost 8 bases, the J end lost 0 bases, and 5 bases lay between the germline ends. The CDR3 runs to 12 residues. CDR1 is MNHEY, CDR2 SVGEGT, per germline. Sequence data for DNA of cultured CD4+ T cells were generated by the Oncomine TCR Beta short-read assay. Genomic DNA from cultured CD4+ T cells was extracted. TCRdb used MiXCR to reprocess the PCR reads, holding one entry per CDR3 protein. There are more than 7,000 distinct CDR3 sequences in the sample; 28% occur only once, and around 11% lies in the top ten. What was sequenced was CD4+ T cells from blood, cultured in vitro. The rearrangement links TRBV6-2 or TRBV6-3 to TRBJ1-3; D unresolved. The source of this sequence is a human donor in good health. CDR3 sequence (DNA): TGTGCCAGCTCCTTCTCTGGAAACACCATATATTTT. Translating it yields CASSFSGNTIYF.